The T cell receptor beta chain described here comes from a study of cytomegalovirus exposure and HLA in healthy donors. Study conclusions and caveats: Reports state that TCR beta sequences accurately predicted most subjects' HLA-A and HLA-B alleles.

The PCR ran on 60 Vbeta and 13 Jbeta primers. Assay: immunoSEQ multiplex PCR; the TCRdb copy retains only in-frame clones and omits some. The table lists 100,000 to 150,000 clones, roughly 71% of them singletons, with approximately 1.4% in the top ten. Concerning this clone itself: No antigen is known for it.

The sequence was collected from a woman aged 40 to 50 in good health and CMV-seronegative. The sequencing input was PBMCs.

CDR3 region: CAWSRDSSLGSPLHF. DNA of the CDR3: TGTGCCTGGAGCCGGGACAGCAGTCTGGGTTCACCCCTCCACTTT. The chain combines TRBV30 with TRBJ1-6; 7 bases agree with TRBD1. V lost 3 bases, J lost 9 bases, and 11 bases stayed unmatched. The V gene's germline CDR1 is GTSNPN and CDR2 SVGIG (reference sequence). The CDR3 spans 15 residues.